The next 3 T cell receptor beta chains were all read from a single sample in a study of cytomegalovirus exposure and HLA in healthy donors. The PCR employed 60 Vbeta primers together with 13 Jbeta primers. Data came from immunoSEQ multiplex PCR; TCRdb stores just in-frame clones and leaves some out. The sample holds 200,000 to 250,000 clones, 70% to 90% seen once. Specimen: PBMCs. These receptors were taken from a human donor in good health.

The CDR3 sequence is CSVLSESAGDEQFF. The CDR3 bases are TGCAGCGTCCTTAGTGAGTCGGCGGGGGATGAGCAGTTCTTC. The chain couples TRBV29-1 to TRBJ2-1, with 7 positions matching TRBD2. Unmatched junction bases numbered 13, after V lost 6 bases and J lost 8 bases. CDR3 size: 14 residues. Germline loops: CDR1 SQVTM, CDR2 ANQGSEA.

The V call is TRBV9, the J call TRBJ2-2, with 7 bases that match TRBD1. CDR1 is SGDLS, CDR2 YYNGEE, per germline. Trimming removed 3 bases from V and 5 bases from J; junction bases left unmatched: 10. The CDR3 consists of 16 residues. CDR3 residues: CASSAGTVGMTGELFF. The CDR3 bases are TGTGCCAGCAGCGCCGGGACAGTTGGTATGACCGGGGAGCTGTTTTTT.

The J gene is TRBJ2-7, the V gene TRBV5-5; 7 nucleotides match TRBD2. The germline CDR1 and CDR2 sequences are SGHKS and YYEKEE (reference sequence). The trim removed 1 base at V and 7 bases at J, leaving 11 bases unmatched. This CDR3 is 15 amino acids long. This chain's CDR3 is CASSLNPGGTQEQYF. Written as DNA, the CDR3 is TGTGCCAGCAGCTTGAATCCGGGAGGTACCCAAGAGCAGTACTTC. Full variable domain (missing parts from reference TRBV5-5 and TRBJ2-7): DAGVTQSPTHLIKTRGQQVTLRCSPISGHKSVSWYQQVLGQGPQFIFQYYEKEERGRGNFPDRFSARQFPNYSSELNVNALLLGDSALYLCASSLNPGGTQEQYFGPGTRLTVT.